This T cell receptor (beta chain) was retrieved from a study of high-grade serous ovarian cancer treatment subgroups. Study-wide context: Each sample yielded on average 7,494 unique TCR beta rearrangements from 12,000 to 15,000 reads. Study-level results: Clonal relatedness tracked neoantigen level, and by trend copy number and mutation load. CDR1 and CDR2 were left unanalyzed; analyses focused on CDR3.

To note about this clone: The target antigen is unknown.

Germline values: CDR1 LNHDA, CDR2 SQIVND (reference sequence). The V and J ends lost 2 bases and 3 bases respectively, with 14 bases between them. The CDR3 sequence is 16 residues long. The tumor samples were collected prior to definitive surgery or chemotherapy. Assay: immunoSEQ multiplex PCR; the TCRdb copy retains only in-frame clones and omits some. This table holds fewer than 20,000 clones, 73% found once. This sequence joins TRBV19 and TRBJ2-1, with D possibly matching TRBD1 (6 bases). The origin of this receptor is a human donor with high-grade serous ovarian cancer. Sequences were obtained from tumor tissue. In nucleotides, the CDR3 is TGTGCCAGTAGTATAAGCTTGTTCAGGGGCTACAATGAGCAGTTCTTC. This encodes CASSISLFRGYNEQFF.